This T cell receptor (beta chain) comes out of a study of shared clonotypes between healthy human individuals. CD8 cells regarded as naive lacked CD45RO, were positively chosen for CCR7, and omitted terminally differentiated effector memory CD45RA+ cells. CDR3 length: 14 amino acids. Germline CDR1 is LNHNV and CDR2 is YYDKDF (reference sequence). V was shortened by 1 base and J by 4 bases, with 11 bases between the two germline ends. Generated by immunoSEQ multiplex PCR, the TCRdb table keeps only in-frame clones and is missing some. The sample holds roughly 650,000 clones, 95% to 97% seen once. J is TRBJ2-7 and V is TRBV15; maybe TRBD1 (5 bases). This sequence originates from a woman in her twenties or thirties in good health. Material for sequencing was naive CD8+ T cells sorted from blood. The CDR3 loop reads CATSRVVGVYEQYF. The CDR3 region has the DNA TGTGCCACCAGCAGAGTTGTAGGGGTGTACGAGCAGTACTTC.